This is a list of T cell receptor beta chains from one sample in a study of T cell responses to AZD1222 COVID-19 vaccine. TCRdb keeps only in-frame clones here, not all; method: immunoSEQ multiplex PCR. The sample has 120,000 or so clones; approximately 87% are singletons. The starting material was peripheral blood, obtained on day 0 of AZD1222 vaccination. The origin of the receptors is an adult in good health. The CDR3 runs from the conserved cysteine through the conserved F or W. The D gene is left open where the match is weak. Part of the rows lack a size; the others show once, few, many or a class for expanded clones.

TRBJ1-4 - TRBV21-1 - TGTGCCAGCAGCAAAGCAATGGGGACCTTTAATGAAAAACTGTTTTTT CASSKAMGTFNEKLFF
TRBJ1-6 - TRBV5-5 - TGTGCCAGCAGCTTGGCGGCAGGTCTCCATAATTCACCCCTCCACTTT CASSLAAGLHNSPLHF
TRBJ2-2 - TRBV2 - TGTGCCAGCAGACAGGCCGTGAACACCGGGGAGCTGTTTTTT CASRQAVNTGELFF
TRBJ2-7 once TRBV28 TRBD1 TGTGCCAGCAGTTTGACCCGGGACAGGATACTTTTTGCCTACGAGCAGTACTTC CASSLTRDRILFAYEQYF
TRBJ1-5 - TRBV2 TRBD1 TGTGCCAGCAGTTTCCGACAGGGAGGTCAGCCCCAGCATTTT CASSFRQGGQPQHF
TRBJ1-3 many TRBV19 - TGTGCCAGTAGATCCAACCCCCTCTCTGGAAACACCATATATTTT CASRSNPLSGNTIYF
TRBJ2-3 - TRBV28 TRBD2 TGTGCCAGCTGGTCCCTAGCGGGGAACACAGATACGCAGTATTTT CASWSLAGNTDTQYF
TRBJ1-1 - TRBV6-1 - TGTGCCAGCAGTGAAATGATAGGGATAAACACTGAAGCTTTCTTT CASSEMIGINTEAFF
TRBJ2-7 - TRBV20-1 TRBD1 TGCAGTGCCTGGCAGGGGGCTGAGCAGTACTTC CSAWQGAEQYF
TRBJ2-1 - TRBV6-4 TRBD2 TGTGCCAGCAGTGTACTAGCGGGGGGACACAATGAGCAGTTCTTC CASSVLAGGHNEQFF
TRBJ2-3 - TRBV7-8 TRBD2 TGTGCCAGCAGCTTAGCTTGGACTAGCAGGAGTACGCAGTATTTT CASSLAWTSRSTQYF
TRBJ1-1 - TRBV5-1 - TGCGCCAGCAGCCTCGGGCGACCGGGCGCTGAAGCTTTCTTT CASSLGRPGAEAFF
TRBJ2-7 - TRBV20-1 - TGCAGTGCTAGTCAGGGAGGGGGTGAGCAGTACTTC CSASQGGGEQYF
TRBJ2-5 - TRBV7-2 TRBD2 TGTGCCAGCAGCTTAGCGGGGACTAGCGGACCCCAAGAGACCCAGTACTTC CASSLAGTSGPQETQYF